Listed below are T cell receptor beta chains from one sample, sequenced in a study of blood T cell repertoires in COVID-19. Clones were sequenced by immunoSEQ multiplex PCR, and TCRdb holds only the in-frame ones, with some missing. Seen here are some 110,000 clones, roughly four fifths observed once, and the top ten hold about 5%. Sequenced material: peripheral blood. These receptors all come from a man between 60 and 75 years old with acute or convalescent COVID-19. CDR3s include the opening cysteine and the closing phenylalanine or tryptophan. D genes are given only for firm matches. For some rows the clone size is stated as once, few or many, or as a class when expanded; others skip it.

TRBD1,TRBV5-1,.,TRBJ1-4,CASSLNGQGVGEKLFF,TGCGCCAGCAGCTTGAATGGACAGGGCGTGGGGGAAAAACTGTTTTTT
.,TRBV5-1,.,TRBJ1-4,CASSLATGGNEKLFF,TGCGCCAGCAGCTTGGCAACCGGGGGTAATGAAAAACTGTTTTTT
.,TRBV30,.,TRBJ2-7,CAWSKAREQYF,TGTGCCTGGAGTAAAGCGAGGGAGCAGTACTTC
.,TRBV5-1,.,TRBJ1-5,CASSLQGNQPQHF,TGCGCCAGCAGCCTACAGGGAAATCAGCCCCAGCATTTT
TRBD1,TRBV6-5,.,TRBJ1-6,CASRLQGAISPLHF,TGTGCCAGCAGACTACAGGGGGCTATTTCACCCCTCCACTTT
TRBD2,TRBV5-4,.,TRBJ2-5,CASSLARGRSQEGETQYF,TGTGCCAGCAGCTTGGCTCGCGGGAGGAGCCAGGAAGGAGAGACCCAGTACTTC
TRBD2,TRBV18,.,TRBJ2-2,CASSETSGVNTGELFF,TGTGCCAGCTCAGAGACTAGCGGGGTGAACACCGGGGAGCTGTTTTTT
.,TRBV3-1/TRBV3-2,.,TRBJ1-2,CASSHRGSGANYGYTF,TGTGCCAGCAGCCATAGGGGTTCGGGGGCTAACTATGGCTACACCTTC
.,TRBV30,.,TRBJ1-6,CAWTKDSYNSPLHF,TGTGCCTGGACGAAGGACAGCTATAATTCACCCCTCCACTTT
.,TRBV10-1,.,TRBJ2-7,CASSDQNSYEQYF,TGCGCCAGCAGTGACCAGAACTCCTACGAGCAGTACTTC
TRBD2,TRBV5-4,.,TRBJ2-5,CASSPSGGRPETQYF,TGTGCCAGCAGTCCTAGCGGGGGACGACCAGAGACCCAGTACTTC
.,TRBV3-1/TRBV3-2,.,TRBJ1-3,CASSHDSSGNTIYF,TGTGCCAGCAGTCACGACAGCTCTGGAAACACCATATATTTT
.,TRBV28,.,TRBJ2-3,CASRGSSTDTQYF,TGTGCCAGTAGGGGGAGTAGCACAGATACGCAGTATTTT
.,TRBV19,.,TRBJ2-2,CASKRQFEAGELFF,TGTGCCAGTAAGCGACAGTTCGAGGCCGGGGAGCTGTTTTTT
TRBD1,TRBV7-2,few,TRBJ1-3,CASSSLLLTGANGNTIYF,TGTGCCAGCAGCTCCCTTCTTCTTACAGGGGCGAATGGAAACACCATATATTTT
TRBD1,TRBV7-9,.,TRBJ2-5,CASSSIRQGSPQETQYF,TGTGCCAGCAGCTCAATTAGACAGGGAAGTCCCCAAGAGACCCAGTACTTC
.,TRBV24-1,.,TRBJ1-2,CATSDHREGYTF,TGTGCCACCAGTGATCACAGGGAGGGCTACACCTTC
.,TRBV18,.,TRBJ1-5,CASSPGGASNQPQHF,TGTGCCAGCTCACCAGGAGGGGCCAGCAATCAGCCCCAGCATTTT
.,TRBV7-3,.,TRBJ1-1,CASSLGPANAEAFF,TGTGCCAGCAGCTTGGGGCCCGCGAACGCTGAAGCTTTCTTT
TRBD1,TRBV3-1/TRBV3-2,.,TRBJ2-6,CASSQALPGQVVNVLTF,TGTGCCAGCAGCCAAGCCCTTCCGGGACAGGTTGTCAACGTCCTGACTTTC
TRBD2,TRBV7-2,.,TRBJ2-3,CASSFDPGGAYTQYF,TGTGCCAGCAGCTTCGATCCGGGGGGAGCTTATACGCAGTATTTT
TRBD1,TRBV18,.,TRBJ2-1,CASSPRGQANSNEQFF,TGTGCCAGCTCACCACGGGGACAGGCAAACAGCAATGAGCAGTTCTTC
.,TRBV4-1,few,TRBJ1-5,CASSHDGQRYNQPQHF,TGCGCCAGCAGCCATGATGGACAGCGATACAATCAGCCCCAGCATTTT
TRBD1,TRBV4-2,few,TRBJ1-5,CASSQDPPGTANQPQHF,TGTGCCAGCAGCCAAGATCCACCCGGGACAGCGAATCAGCCCCAGCATTTT
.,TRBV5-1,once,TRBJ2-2,CASSWGDGELFF,TGCGCCAGCAGCTGGGGGGACGGGGAGCTGTTTTTT
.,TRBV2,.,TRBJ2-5,CASSGMASLETQYF,TGTGCCAGCAGTGGAATGGCTAGTCTAGAGACCCAGTACTTC
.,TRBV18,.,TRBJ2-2,CASSPPLQVLTGELFF,TGTGCCAGCTCACCACCGCTACAGGTCCTCACCGGGGAGCTGTTTTTT